These T cell receptor beta chains were read from a single sample in a study of T cells expressing NK-cell markers. TCRdb re-called the 5' RACE reads and gives one entry per CDR3 protein, without DNA. The sample shows about 430,000 distinct CDR3 sequences, and roughly 1.4% sits with its ten largest clones. The sample taken for sequencing was blood T cells: a sorted CD56 or NKG2C T cell subset, CD4+ or CD8+ T cells, or bulk PBMC T cells (not recorded which). The receptors stem from a woman aged 45-65 years in good health. Each CDR3 is given with its conserved first and last residue.

V gene	J gene	CDR3 protein
TRBV12-3/TRBV12-4	TRBJ2-1	CASRRVLVYNEQFF
TRBV5-5	TRBJ2-2	CASTRTGGTGELFF
TRBV11-2	TRBJ2-1	CASSDWVRNNEQFF
TRBV12-3/TRBV12-4	TRBJ2-7	CASSPTPPTGEQYF
TRBV6-5	TRBJ2-1	CASSYPRTGGLFF
TRBV5-1	TRBJ2-2	CASSLNKAAGELFF
TRBV27	TRBJ2-3	CASSWSGGPSDTQYF
TRBV5-1	TRBJ2-1	CASSRDRDYNEQFF
TRBV11-3	TRBJ2-1	CASSLALDRGSGEQFF
TRBV11-2	TRBJ2-3	CASSPIARTDTQYF
TRBV20-1	TRBJ1-2	CSARDYQAGAGRSSGYTF
TRBV5-1	TRBJ2-5	CASSYGGSGQETQYF
TRBV6-1	TRBJ2-1	CASMLAGGSEQFF
TRBV12-3/TRBV12-4	TRBJ1-6	CASSSLGGEASSPLHF
TRBV7-9	TRBJ2-6	CASSPGPGANVLTF
TRBV5-5	TRBJ2-7	CASSEQGTEQYF
TRBV7-9	TRBJ2-3	CASIPWGINTDTQYF
TRBV5-1	TRBJ2-2	CASSGQGRRAGELFF
TRBV14	TRBJ2-3	CASSQDTSGRLDTQYF
TRBV3-1	TRBJ2-1	CASSQYRVGEQFF
TRBV10-2	TRBJ2-2	CASSHPGLALWELFF
TRBV5-1	TRBJ2-2	CASRGMAGGTNTGELFF
TRBV3-1	TRBJ1-1	CASSQPWSAEAFF
TRBV20-1	TRBJ2-1	CSARDLRLVNEQFF
TRBV20-1	TRBJ2-1	CSARALSSYNEQFF
TRBV20-1	TRBJ2-3	CSARDGGLWTDTQYF
TRBV5-4	TRBJ1-1	CASSADGLSVGNTEAFF
TRBV27	TRBJ2-1	CASSPGQVGAYNEQFF
TRBV12-5	TRBJ2-5	CASGLVLGLEQETQYF
TRBV5-1	TRBJ2-7	CASSPTGVSYEQYF
TRBV6-5	TRBJ1-1	CASSRVNTEAFF
TRBV29-1	TRBJ1-1	CSATRSNTEAFF
TRBV12-5	TRBJ1-6	CASGATGVGSPLHF
TRBV5-1	TRBJ1-4	CASSLAPPGVNEKLFF
TRBV2	TRBJ2-3	CASMIGSGTDTQYF
TRBV10-2	TRBJ2-7	CASSSLAGVGEQYF
TRBV27	TRBJ1-4	CASATGGFEKLFF
TRBV2	TRBJ2-1	CASSDGMGQGDPGLAYEQFF
TRBV5-1	TRBJ1-2	CASQPLDRVNYGYTF
TRBV30	TRBJ2-3	CAWSVWQDTQYF
TRBV14	TRBJ2-1	CASSHRDYLGEQFF
TRBV11-2	TRBJ2-3	CASSLGTGTGTDTQYF